This T cell receptor (beta chain) was found in a study of CD8+CD57+ T cells in acquired aplastic anemia. CDR3 length: 14 residues. Germline V CDR1 and CDR2: DFQATT, SNEGSKA (reference sequence). Profiles of TCR beta VDJ and CDR3 were generated from a genomic DNA template. One entry per CDR3 protein, called by TCRdb with MiXCR from the reads. The sample lists over 100,000 distinct CDR3 sequences, around 41% occurring once. With regard to this clonotype: A read error may produce the germline difference seen at one junction end.

This receptor was identified in a human donor in good health, serving as a control. Material for sequencing was sorted CD4+, CD8+, or CD8+CD57+ T cells (not recorded which) from PBMCs. The chain combines TRBV20-1 with TRBJ2-7, with 10 positions matching TRBD1. The CDR3 protein is CSAIPGQGSREQYF. Here the CDR3 DNA reads TGCAGCGCTATCCCGGGACAGGGGAGTAGGGAGCAGTACTTC.